This T cell receptor beta chain was recorded in a study of CD8 T cells in ankylosing spondylitis. Details on this clonotype: Its antigen is unknown.

This CDR3 has 14 amino acids. Germline CDR1 reads MNHNS; CDR2 reads SASEGT. Trimming took 6 bases from V and 4 from J; bases not matched to a gene: 0. Study outcomes and limitations: Characteristic, it appeared, of ankylosing spondylitis blood was a TCR beta motif of roughly 8 highly homologous variants. Reported data indicate significant enrichment of disease-linked clones within matched ankylosing spondylitis synovial fluid.

Quantitative 5'-RACE with molecular barcodes generated TCR beta libraries. TCRdb analysed the 5' RACE reads with MiXCR anew, one entry per CDR3 protein. Of approximately 300,000 distinct CDR3 sequences in the sample, less than 25% were seen once. This TCR was recovered from a female donor with ankylosing spondylitis or in good health (not recorded which). The sample comprised blood, either unsorted or a sorted T cell fraction (not recorded which). The rearrangement uses TRBV6-1 and TRBJ2-2; 12 positions match TRBD2. Here the CDR3 reads CASRLAGGTGELFF. CDR3 nucleotides: TGTGCCAGCAGACTAGCGGGAGGCACCGGGGAGCTGTTTTTT.